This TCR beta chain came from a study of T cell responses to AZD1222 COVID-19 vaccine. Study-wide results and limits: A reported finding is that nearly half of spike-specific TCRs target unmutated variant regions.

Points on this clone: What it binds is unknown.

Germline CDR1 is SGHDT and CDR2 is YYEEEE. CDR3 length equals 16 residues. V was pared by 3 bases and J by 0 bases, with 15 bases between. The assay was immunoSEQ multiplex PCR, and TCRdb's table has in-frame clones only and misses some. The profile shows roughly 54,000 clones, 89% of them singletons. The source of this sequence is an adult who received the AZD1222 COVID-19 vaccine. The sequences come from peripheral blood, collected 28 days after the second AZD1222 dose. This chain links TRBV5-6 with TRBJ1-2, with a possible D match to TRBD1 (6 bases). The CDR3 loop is CASSSFNRVTNYGYTF. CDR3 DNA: TGTGCCAGCAGCTCCTTTAACAGGGTTACTAACTATGGCTACACCTTC.